This entry features one TCR beta chain sequence. Its antigen is not identified. The data were taken from a study of T cells in Graves' hyperthyroidism and ophthalmopathy. Notes on the study in general: In validation, the model predicted ophthalmopathy. These predictions came a median about 6.8 months before onset.

This CDR3 comprises 13 residues. The V end was cut by 3 bases, the J end by 1 base, with 9 bases between. CDR1 is GTSNPN, CDR2 SVGIG, per germline (reference sequence). The source material, RNA transcripts, was used to amplify TCR beta CDR3 regions. The HTBI set primed first-round TCR CDR3 RT-PCR. TCRdb reanalysed the multiplex PCR reads using MiXCR and keeps one entry per CDR3 protein. The table records hundreds of thousands of distinct CDR3 sequences, approximately 14% of them present only once. The chain couples TRBV30 to TRBJ2-5, with D maybe TRBD1 (6 bases). Sequencing was performed on blood. This receptor was taken from a woman aged 40 to 50 with Graves' ophthalmopathy. The CDR3: CAWSRDTQETQYF. The CDR3 nucleotides read TGTGCCTGGAGCCGGGACACCCAAGAGACCCAGTACTTC.